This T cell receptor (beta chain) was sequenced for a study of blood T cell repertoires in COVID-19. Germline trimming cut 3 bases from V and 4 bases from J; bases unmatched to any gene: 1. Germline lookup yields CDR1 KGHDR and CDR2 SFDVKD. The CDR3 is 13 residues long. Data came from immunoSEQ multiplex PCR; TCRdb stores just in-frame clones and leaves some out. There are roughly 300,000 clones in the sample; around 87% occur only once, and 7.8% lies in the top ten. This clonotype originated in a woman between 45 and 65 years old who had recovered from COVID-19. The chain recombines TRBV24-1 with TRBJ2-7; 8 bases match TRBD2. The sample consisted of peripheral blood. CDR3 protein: CATSDTGGYEQYF. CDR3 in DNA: TGTGCCACCAGTGATACGGGGGGGTACGAGCAGTACTTC.